The T cell receptor (beta chain) under discussion was sequenced for a study of tumor-infiltrating lymphocytes in primary liver carcinoma. This clonotype was seen repeatedly, ten times or more. What it binds is unknown. The CDR3 runs 14 residues. V was pared by 11 bases and J by 8 bases, with 24 bases between. cDNA specific to TCR beta was made from 500 ng of total RNA, with a constant-region primer employed for priming. Three nested multiplex PCR rounds, a slightly modified ARM-PCR, produced the libraries for TCR beta. Use of TRBV1-TRBV30 forward primers with a C-beta reverse primer characterized the first two PCR rounds, which lasted ten to eleven cycles each. TCRdb independently ran MiXCR on the multiplex PCR reads; one entry per CDR3 protein. The sample contains about 78,000 distinct CDR3 sequences, 71% of which appear only once. Co-extracting RNA and DNA was done with roughly 17-34 mg of unsorted bulk tissue as input. The patients had histopathologically diagnosed primary liver carcinoma, and their disease was treated by surgical resection. Patients were treatment-naive with chronic HBV infection.

Study results and caveats: Blood's top-250-clone fraction was significantly lower than that of tumors (p = 0.039). Roughly 8-24% of top clones, and no more, occurred in all five tumor regions.

Source material: liver tumor tissue from sampling region 4. Indicated subset: tumor region T4, right-lateral pole. The chain is built from TRBV12-3 or TRBV12-4 and TRBJ1-2; weak D call: TRBD1 (5 bases). This sequence was found in an older woman with primary liver carcinoma and hepatitis B virus infection. The CDR3 sequence is CAASNRSGVGGYTF. CDR3 coding DNA: TGTGCCGCCTCCAACAGGAGTGGGGTCGGGGGCTACACCTTC.